This T cell receptor beta chain derives from a study of cytomegalovirus exposure and HLA in healthy donors. At the level of the study: Previous work identified roughly 120 million unique TCR beta sequences from around 170 million T cells. General study points: According to reports, the classifier identified cytomegalovirus status with high specificity and sensitivity. As a later analysis revealed, most CMV-associated TCR beta chains appeared HLA-restricted.

This CDR3 contains 16 residues. Details on this clone: Its antigen is not known.

Donors consisted of healthy bone marrow donors. PCR amplification relied on 60 Vbeta primers (plus 13 Jbeta primers). Libraries were prepared by immunoSEQ multiplex PCR; TCRdb keeps only in-frame clonotypes and omits some of them. The sample gives under 250,000 clones, 65% to 85% of which show up once; approximately 0.71% is in the top ten. Sequencing was carried out using PBMCs. V usage is TRBV21-1 and J usage is TRBJ2-7; the table's D gene call, TRBD1, was not cross checked with the DNA. TRBV21-1 is listed as a pseudogene. This clonotype was obtained from a boy aged 2-15 years in good health and CMV-seronegative. DNA of the CDR3: TGTGCCAGCAGCCCAAAGAGAGGGGGCCCTAGGCACGAGCAGTACTTC. Residues: CASSPKRGGPRHEQYF.